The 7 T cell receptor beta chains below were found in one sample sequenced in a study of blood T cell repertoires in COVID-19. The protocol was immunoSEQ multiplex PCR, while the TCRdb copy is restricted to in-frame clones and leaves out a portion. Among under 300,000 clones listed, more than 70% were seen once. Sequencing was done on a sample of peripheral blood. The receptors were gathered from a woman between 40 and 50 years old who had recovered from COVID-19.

The CDR3: CASSVGLTGSQETQYF. DNA of the CDR3: TGTGCCAGCAGCGTAGGTCTGACAGGGAGTCAGGAGACCCAGTACTTC. The chain couples TRBV9 to TRBJ2-5, with 7 bases lining up with TRBD1. CDR1 is SGDLS, CDR2 YYNGEE, per germline. The ends lost 0 bases at V and 5 bases at J; junction bases unmatched: 10. CDR3 length: 16 residues.

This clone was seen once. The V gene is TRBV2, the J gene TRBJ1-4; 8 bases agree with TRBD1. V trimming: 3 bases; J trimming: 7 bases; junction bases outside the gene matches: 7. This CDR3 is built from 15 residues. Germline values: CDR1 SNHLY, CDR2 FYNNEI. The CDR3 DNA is TGTGCCAGCAGTGAGGGGACAGGCCTTGGTGAAAAACTGTTTTTT. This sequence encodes CASSEGTGLGEKLFF.

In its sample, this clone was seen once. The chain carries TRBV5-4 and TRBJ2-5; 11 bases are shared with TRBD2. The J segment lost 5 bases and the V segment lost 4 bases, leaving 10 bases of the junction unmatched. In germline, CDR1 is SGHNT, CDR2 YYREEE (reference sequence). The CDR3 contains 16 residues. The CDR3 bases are TGTGCCAGCAGCGCCATACTAGCGGGAGTAAGGGAGACCCAGTACTTC. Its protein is CASSAILAGVRETQYF. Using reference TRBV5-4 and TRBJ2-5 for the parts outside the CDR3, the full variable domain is ETGVTQSPTHLIKTRGQQVTLRCSSQSGHNTVSWYQQALGQGPQFIFQYYREEENGRGNFPPRFSGLQFPNYSSELNVNALELDDSALYLCASSAILAGVRETQYFGPGTRLLVL.

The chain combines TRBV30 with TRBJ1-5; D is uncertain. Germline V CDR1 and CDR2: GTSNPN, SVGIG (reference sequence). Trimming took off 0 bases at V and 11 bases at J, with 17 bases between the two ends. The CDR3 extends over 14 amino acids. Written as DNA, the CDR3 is TGTGCCTGGAGTGTAAAGCGGGCCCCGGGAACCCAGCATTTT. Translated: CAWSVKRAPGTQHF.

The DNA for the CDR3 is TGTGCCAGCAGTCCGGGGGGTGAGCCGGCGGAGCAGTACTTC. Translating it yields CASSPGGEPAEQYF. The rearrangement links TRBV6-5 to TRBJ2-7; 7 bases fit TRBD2. In germline, CDR1 is MNHEY, CDR2 SVGAGI. The ends lost 5 bases at V and 7 bases at J; junction bases unmatched: 11. The CDR3 consists of 14 residues.

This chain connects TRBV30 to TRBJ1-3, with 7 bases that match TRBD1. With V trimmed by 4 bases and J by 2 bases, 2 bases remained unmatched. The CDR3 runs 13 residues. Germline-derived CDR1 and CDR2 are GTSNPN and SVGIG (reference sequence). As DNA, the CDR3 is TGTGCCTGGACAGGGGGGACTGGAAACACCATATATTTT. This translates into CAWTGGTGNTIYF. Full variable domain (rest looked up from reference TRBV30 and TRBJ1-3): SQTIHQWPATLVQPVGSPLSLECTVEGTSNPNLYWYRQAAGRGLQLLFYSVGIGQISSEVPQNLSASRPQDRQFILSSKKLLLSDSGFYLCAWTGGTGNTIYFGEGSWLTVV.

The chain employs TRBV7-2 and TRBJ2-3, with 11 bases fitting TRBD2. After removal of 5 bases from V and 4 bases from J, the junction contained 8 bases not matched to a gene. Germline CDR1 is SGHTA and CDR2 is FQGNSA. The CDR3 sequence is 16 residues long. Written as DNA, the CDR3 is TGTGCCAGCAGCCCCATAGCGGGGGGGAACCCAGATACGCAGTATTTT. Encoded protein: CASSPIAGGNPDTQYF.